The present T cell receptor (beta chain) was sequenced within a study of metastatic and nonmetastatic thyroid tumors. As handled by the study authors: In papillary thyroid cancer, a distant-metastasis classifier was built using CDR3 differences across clinicopathological groups. TCRdb called clones again from the PCR reads with MiXCR. What appears here as the V and J calls and clone size reflects TCRdb's work, not the paper's. Found here are around 17,000 clones, roughly 24% of them singletons; the top ten hold 15% to 17%. After removal of 6 bases from V and 6 bases from J, the junction contained 7 bases not matched to a gene. Germline CDR1 and CDR2: SGHNT and YENEEA. The CDR3 contains 14 residues. Every patient was untreated before thyroid surgery.

The receptor's source is a female donor with papillary thyroid cancer or a benign thyroid nodule (not recorded which). Some clones in this sample may be carry-over from other donors' samples. The chain employs TRBV11-3 and TRBJ2-2, with 7 bases aligning to TRBD2. Sequenced sample: adjacent normal tissue. In nucleotides, the CDR3 is TGTGCCAGCAGATGGAGCGGGAAACCCGGGGAGCTGTTTTTT. It yields the protein CASRWSGKPGELFF.